What follows are 5 T cell receptor beta chains derived from one specimen sequenced in a study of blood T cells in healthy people across ages. For the second PCR, which ran for about 6 to 11 cycles, a sample-barcoded 5' primer and a J-beta primer mix were used. MiXCR, applied by TCRdb to the 5' RACE reads, yields one record per CDR3 protein. Here the sample spans 650,000 to 700,000 distinct CDR3 sequences, 32% being singletons. Input material: blood. The source is a woman older than 75 in good health.

The sample holds a few counts of this clonotype. A single base separates this from a much larger clone, so it may be a read error. The CDR3 DNA sequence: TGCAGTGCTAGACCGGGCTCAAGATCCACCTACGAGCAGTACTTC. It yields the protein CSARPGSRSTYEQYF. The J gene is TRBJ2-7, the V gene TRBV20-1; D is undetermined. CDR3 size: 15 residues. Germline loops: CDR1 DFQATT, CDR2 SNEGSKA (reference sequence). V was clipped by 2 bases and J by 2 bases, with 16 bases between them.

In regard to this clonotype: A read error may be the cause here, since a much bigger clone is one base away. The rearrangement uses TRBV6-6 and TRBJ1-4; the D gene is possibly TRBD1 (6 bases). The CDR3 has 14 amino acids. Germline CDR1 and CDR2: MNHNY and SVGAGI (reference sequence). Trimming cost V 8 bases and J 5 bases, with 15 bases left between them. DNA of the CDR3: TGTGCCAGCGGCTCAACAGGGCTGAATGAAAAACTGTTTTTT. Amino acid sequence: CASGSTGLNEKLFF.

This clonotype was seen at least ten times. V usage is TRBV7-9 and J usage is TRBJ2-1, with D possibly being TRBD1 or TRBD2 (5 bases each). This CDR3 has 16 amino acids. Germline V gives CDR1 SEHNR, CDR2 FQNEAQ (reference sequence). Trimming shortened V by 0 bases and J by 4 bases, and 13 bases separated the two germline ends. The CDR3 sequence is CASSLAGLAIYNEQFF. DNA of the CDR3: TGTGCCAGCAGCTTAGCGGGGCTAGCCATTTACAATGAGCAGTTCTTC.

This clonotype was counted at least ten times. This sequence joins TRBV6-2 or TRBV6-3 and TRBJ2-7, with 9 bases that match TRBD1. CDR1 and CDR2 (germline): MNHEY, SVGEGT. J was trimmed by 6 bases and V by 6 bases; bases with no gene match: 9. The CDR3 runs 14 residues. The CDR3 is CASRRDRVLGEQYF. The DNA of the CDR3 is TGTGCCAGCAGGCGGGACAGGGTTTTAGGCGAGCAGTACTTC.

The table lists this clonotype with many counts. V gene TRBV28 combines with J gene TRBJ2-7; TRBD1 aligns across 7 bases. V was pared by 6 bases and J by 3 bases, with 11 bases of the junction left unmatched. The CDR3 consists of 15 residues. Germline V gene data show CDR1 as MDHEN and CDR2 as SYDVKM. Written as DNA, the CDR3 is TGTGCCAGCAGAAGAACAGGGGTAGAATACTACGAGCAGTACTTC. Amino acid sequence: CASRRTGVEYYEQYF.